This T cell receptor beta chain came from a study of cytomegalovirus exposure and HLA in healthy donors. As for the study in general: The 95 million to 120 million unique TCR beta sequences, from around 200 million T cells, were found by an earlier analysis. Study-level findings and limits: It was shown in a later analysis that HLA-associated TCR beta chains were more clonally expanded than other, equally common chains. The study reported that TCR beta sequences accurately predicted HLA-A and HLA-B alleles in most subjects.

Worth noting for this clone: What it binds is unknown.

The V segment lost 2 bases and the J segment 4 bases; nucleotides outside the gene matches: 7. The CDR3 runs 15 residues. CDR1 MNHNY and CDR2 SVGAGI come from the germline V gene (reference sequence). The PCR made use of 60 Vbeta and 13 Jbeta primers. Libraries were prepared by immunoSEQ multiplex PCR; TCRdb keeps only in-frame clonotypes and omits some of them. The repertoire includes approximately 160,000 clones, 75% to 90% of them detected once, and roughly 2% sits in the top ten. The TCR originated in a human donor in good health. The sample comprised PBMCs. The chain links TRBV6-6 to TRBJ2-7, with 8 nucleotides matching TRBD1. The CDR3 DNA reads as TGTGCCAGCAGTTACCCTGACAGGGGTTTTTACGAGCAGTACTTC. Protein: CASSYPDRGFYEQYF.